This T cell receptor beta chain came from a study of blood T cells in healthy people across ages. Germline loops: CDR1 LGHNA, CDR2 YNFKEQ. Trimming cost V 1 base and J 3 bases, with 10 bases left between them. The CDR3 has 14 residues. A second roughly 6 to 11 cycle PCR used barcoded and J-beta primers. TCRdb independently ran MiXCR on the 5' RACE reads; one entry per CDR3 protein. The repertoire consists of around 800,000 distinct CDR3 sequences, with under 80% occurring once and the leading ten covering around a quarter. This chain joins TRBV4-2 and TRBJ2-7, with D possibly being TRBD1 (5 bases). Specimen: blood. This TCR came from a man aged 25 to 40 in good health. CDR3 region: CASSQGPDSYEQYF. In DNA, the CDR3 is TGTGCCAGCAGCCAAGGCCCTGACAGCTACGAGCAGTACTTC.